This T cell receptor beta chain was recovered during a study of T cell changes during pregnancy in multiple sclerosis. The CDR3 sequence is 15 residues long. In germline, CDR1 is GTSNPN, CDR2 SVGIG (reference sequence). Germline trimming cut 1 base from V and 6 bases from J; bases unmatched to any gene: 9. Sequenced by immunoSEQ multiplex PCR; TCRdb stores in-frame clones only, minus some. Of 74,000 or so clones detected, roughly 92% appear once; the ten largest clones hold 0.21%. The receptor's source is a female donor with multiple sclerosis, enrolled in a pregnancy study. This chain connects TRBV30 to TRBJ1-2; 9 bases are a match to TRBD1. The sequences come from CD4+ T cells from peripheral blood mononuclear cells, collected before pregnancy. The CDR3 spells CAWSAYRGPYDGYTF. The CDR3 DNA is TGTGCCTGGAGTGCCTACAGGGGGCCGTACGATGGCTACACCTTC.